Sequencing of this T cell receptor beta chain was carried out in a study of Graves' ophthalmopathy and Graves' hyperthyroidism (dated by TCRdb to about 2018). In the study overall: Stable hyperthyroidism was defined as no progression to ophthalmopathy within 18 months of follow-up. To tell Graves' ophthalmopathy apart from Graves' hyperthyroidism, and to predict which patients would progress to ophthalmopathy, the study relied on TCR beta repertoire signatures. In total, 135 blood samples were TCR-sequenced: some 43 ophthalmopathy, approximately 80 hyperthyroidism and some 17 hyperthyroidism-to-ophthalmopathy patients. A discovery set of 100 patients (approximately 45 ophthalmopathy, 57 stable hyperthyroidism) was enrolled to explore V-J signatures distinguishing ophthalmopathy from hyperthyroidism. An independent validation cohort was composed of fewer than 20 hyperthyroidism patients and more than 15 patients who later progressed from hyperthyroidism to ophthalmopathy. In five to seven hyperthyroidism patients, T-cell repertoires of thyroid tissue and blood were compared. Once sampling was done, hyperthyroidism patients were given methimazole at a starting dose of 30 mg daily, while ophthalmopathy patients were given high-dose intravenous methylprednisolone.

Here is what the overall study found, with its caveats: In cross-validation, the 13-signature model distinguished ophthalmopathy from stable hyperthyroidism with 85% to 90% sensitivity and approximately 81% specificity, and in the test set the corresponding values were around 78% and 73%. Most expanded thyroid clonotypes with a frequency above 0.001 also appeared in blood, which suggests that blood repertoires may reflect the immune response in the thyroid. No statistical method was used to predetermine the sample size, and group allocation was not hidden from the investigators. In validation, the model predicted ophthalmopathy progression with over 60% sensitivity and approximately 78% specificity; 12 predicted patients were CT-confirmed with GO in a median of approximately 6.5 months.

This clonotype has a handful of counts. Its antigen specificity is not known. There are no base qualities to consult, and no much larger clone falls within one base. The germline V gene gives CDR1 as SGHTA and CDR2 as FQGNSA. Its CDR3 holds 13 amino acids, cysteine through phenylalanine. This entry keeps only the CDR3 DNA: 39 bases, framed from base 1. For repertoire sequencing, the TCR beta CDR3 regions were amplified from RNA transcripts. The first round of RT-PCR was done with HTBI primers and the Qiagen OneStep RT-PCR kit, and was followed by a second round of multiplex PCR, then size selection and purification. Libraries were sequenced paired-end with 100 bp reads on an Illumina HiSeq2000. Processing in the source paper ran as follows. SOAPnuke was used for read processing, and reads with adapters, uncalled bases, a mean Phred below 15, or no exact constant-primer or identifier match were discarded. High-quality paired reads were merged with COPE v1.2.5. Unique nucleotide sequences were defined as clonotypes and aligned to IMGT TRB V, D and J references using MiTCR v1.1. The analysis was limited to V-J combinations with a frequency above 0.0001, which together covered just over 98% of the repertoires. A TCR clonal expansion and chaos score per V-J combination was defined as the ratio of F50 clonal expansion to chaos observed in the TCRdist matrix. Welch's t-statistics and random forest were used to reduce the features to 10 to 15 V-J combinations, which were then used as input to a naive Bayes classifier. The Morisita-Horn index was used to measure how similar the thyroid and blood repertoires were. TCRdb reworked the public reads: Q25 trimming with fastp, MiXCR clone assembly, productive beta chains retained. All rows with the same CDR3 protein become a single entry with the most common DNA and genes. These V and J calls originate from TCRdb's pipeline instead of the authors' own analysis. Here the sample has 500,000 to 700,000 distinct CDR3 sequences; about 35% occur a single time. About 4.1% of the sample comes from the top ten.

Hyperthyroidism patients were newly diagnosed, with disease duration under 2 months, and aged 18 to 65 years. Patients with other autoimmune diseases, uncontrolled infections, pregnancy or lactation were excluded from the study. Diagnosis relied on clinical symptoms, serum thyroxine, TRAb, thyroid ultrasound and orbital computed tomography. Total RNA was extracted using Trizol reagent, and RNA quality was checked on an Agilent 2100 Bioanalyzer. This receptor was identified in an adult man with Graves' hyperthyroidism. This sequence uses TRBV7-2 and TRBJ2-7; the best D guess is TRBD2, with 7 bases matching. The J call could be wrong; TRBJ2-1 is a better fit for the DNA end. Sequencing input: peripheral blood or thyroid tissue (not recorded which). This receptor carries the CDR3 CASSLGGGVEQFF. The sequenced DNA is TGTGCCAGCAGCTTAGGGGGGGGCGTTGAGCAGTTCTTC.